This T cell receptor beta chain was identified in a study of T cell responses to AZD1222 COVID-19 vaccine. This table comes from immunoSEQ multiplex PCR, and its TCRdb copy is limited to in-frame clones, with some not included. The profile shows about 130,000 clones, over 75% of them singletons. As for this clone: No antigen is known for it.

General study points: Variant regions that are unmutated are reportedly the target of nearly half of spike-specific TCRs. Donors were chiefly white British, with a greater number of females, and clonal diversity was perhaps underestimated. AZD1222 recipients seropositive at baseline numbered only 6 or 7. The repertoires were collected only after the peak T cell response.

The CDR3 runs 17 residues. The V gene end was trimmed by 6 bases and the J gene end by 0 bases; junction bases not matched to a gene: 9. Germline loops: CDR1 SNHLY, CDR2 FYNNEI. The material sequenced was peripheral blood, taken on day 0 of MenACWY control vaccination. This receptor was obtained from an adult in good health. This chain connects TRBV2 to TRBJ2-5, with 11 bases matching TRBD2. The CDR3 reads CASRGPRLAGYQETQYF. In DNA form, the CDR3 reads TGTGCCAGCAGGGGACCTCGACTAGCGGGGTACCAAGAGACCCAGTACTTC.